This TCR beta chain was recorded in a study of post-analysis software for immune sequencing data. Study in general: Several disease courses (relapsing-remitting, secondary progressive and progressive-relapsing) of multiple sclerosis were included. Broader study findings: Compared with controls, patients showed significantly lower normalized Chao1 diversity. Samples prepared in the same batch strongly co-clustered by F measure. Among five TRBV segments more frequent in patients than controls were TRBV5-6, TRBV5-1 and TRBV20-1.

The TCR beta cDNA libraries carried unique molecular identifiers. TCRdb reanalysed the PCR reads using MiXCR and keeps one entry per CDR3 protein. The table lists some 260,000 distinct CDR3 sequences, 30% to 45% of them singletons. The CDR3 has 14 residues. Trimming cost V 3 bases and J 9 bases, with 17 bases left between them. Germline V gene lookup returns CDR1 MNHEY and CDR2 SVGAGI. In its sample, this clonotype was seen many times. Its antigen is still unknown. The chain combines TRBV6-5 with TRBJ1-1, with a possible D match to TRBD1 (5 bases). Sequencing was done on a sample of blood. This receptor was obtained from a girl between 10 and 17 years old with multiple sclerosis. CDR3 nucleotide sequence: TGTGCCAGCAGTTATCCCGGCCAGGGTGCGAAAGCTTTCTTT. The encoded protein is CASSYPGQGAKAFF.